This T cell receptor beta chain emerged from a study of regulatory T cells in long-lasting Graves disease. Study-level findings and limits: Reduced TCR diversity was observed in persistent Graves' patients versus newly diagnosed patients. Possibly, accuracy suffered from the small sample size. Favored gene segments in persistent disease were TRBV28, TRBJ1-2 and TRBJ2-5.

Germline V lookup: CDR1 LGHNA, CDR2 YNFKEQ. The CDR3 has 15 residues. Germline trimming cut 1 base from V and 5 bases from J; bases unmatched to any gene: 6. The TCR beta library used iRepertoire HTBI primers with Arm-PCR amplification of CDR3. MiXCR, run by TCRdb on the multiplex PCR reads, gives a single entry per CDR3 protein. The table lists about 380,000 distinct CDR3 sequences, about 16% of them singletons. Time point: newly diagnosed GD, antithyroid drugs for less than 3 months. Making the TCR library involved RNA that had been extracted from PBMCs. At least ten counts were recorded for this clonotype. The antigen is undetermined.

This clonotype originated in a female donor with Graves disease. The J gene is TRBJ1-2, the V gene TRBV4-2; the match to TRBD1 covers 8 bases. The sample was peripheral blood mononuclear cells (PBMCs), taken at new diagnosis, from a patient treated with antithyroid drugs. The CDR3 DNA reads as TGTGCCAGCAGCCAAGGGACAGGGAAGGCATATGGCTACACCTTC. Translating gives CASSQGTGKAYGYTF.